This TCR beta chain stems from a study of T cell repertoires and Cas9 in healthy adults (dated by TCRdb to between 2018 and 2020). About the full investigation: Within the CD4 and CD8 compartments, the researchers characterized SpCas9-reactive T cells in terms of multi-effector potency, cytotoxicity and lineage determination. The study examined preexisting T cell immunity against the Streptococcus pyogenes Cas9 nuclease (SpCas9) used in CRISPR gene editing.

The CDR3, from cysteine to phenylalanine, totals 17 residues. Only the CDR3 DNA is retained, 51 bases long and in frame from the first base. V was cut back by 2 bases and J by 4 bases, leaving a gap of 20 bases between them. CDR1 and CDR2 are drawn from the germline V gene: MGHRA, YSYEKL. This clone was detected once. It has no known antigen specificity. One base away there is no much larger clone; base qualities are not given. Points the paper makes about the study in general: In vitro, the proliferation and function of SpCas9-reactive effector T cells were reported to be mitigated by SpCas9-reactive regulatory T cells.

Healthy humans were used as donors in the study. The protocol used for the library was the immunoSEQ multiplex PCR assay. The immuneACCESS repertoire file appears here via TCRdb, limited to in-frame rearrangements. These files lack a portion of the clones; in checked studies, under half of the deficit traces to unresolved V genes, and the cause of the others is not known. Present in this sample are tens of thousands of clones, 85% to 95% of which were seen just once. The ten largest clonotypes hold approximately 0.8% of the sample. The clonotype comes from a human donor in good health. Material for sequencing was CD4+ effector T cells (CD127+, CD25-, CD137-, CD154-) from PBMCs; culture status not recorded. The rearrangement combines TRBV4-1 with TRBJ1-1; 6 matching bases give a weak D call of TRBD1. The CDR3 amino acid sequence is: CASSQCTGYGKITEAFF. The DNA is as follows: TGCGCCAGCAGCCAATGTACAGGGTACGGGAAAATCACTGAAGCTTTCTTT.